This T cell receptor beta chain was recovered during a study of T cell changes during pregnancy in multiple sclerosis (dated by TCRdb to between 2018 and 2020). About the investigation overall: The study looked at changes in the T cell repertoire across pregnancy in women with multiple sclerosis.

Taken from cysteine to phenylalanine, the CDR3 has 11 residues. The retained sequence is limited to the CDR3, 33 bases, with the frame set at the first base. Trimming removed 8 bases from V and 5 bases from J, leaving 7 bases between the germline ends. Reading the germline V gene (reference sequence) gives CDR1 PRHDT and CDR2 FYEKMQ. To note about this clone: Its antigen has not been determined. No clone much larger than this one lies a single base away; base qualities are absent.

Libraries were built with the immunoSEQ multiplex PCR assay. The immuneACCESS repertoire file appears here via TCRdb, limited to in-frame rearrangements. These files lack a portion of the clones; in checked studies, under half of the deficit traces to unresolved V genes, and the cause of the others is not known. The sample data list some 110,000 clones, and about 94% of these were observed just once. The ten largest clones represent approximately 1.5% of the sample. In this chain, TRBV13 is recombined with TRBJ2-1; a tentative D match to TRBD1 spans 6 bases. The sequence was collected from a female donor with multiple sclerosis, enrolled in a pregnancy study. This specimen was peripheral blood, taken in the third trimester of pregnancy. CDR3 reads: CASQGHNEQFF. The nucleotide sequence reads TGTGCCAGCCAGGGGCACAATGAGCAGTTCTTC.